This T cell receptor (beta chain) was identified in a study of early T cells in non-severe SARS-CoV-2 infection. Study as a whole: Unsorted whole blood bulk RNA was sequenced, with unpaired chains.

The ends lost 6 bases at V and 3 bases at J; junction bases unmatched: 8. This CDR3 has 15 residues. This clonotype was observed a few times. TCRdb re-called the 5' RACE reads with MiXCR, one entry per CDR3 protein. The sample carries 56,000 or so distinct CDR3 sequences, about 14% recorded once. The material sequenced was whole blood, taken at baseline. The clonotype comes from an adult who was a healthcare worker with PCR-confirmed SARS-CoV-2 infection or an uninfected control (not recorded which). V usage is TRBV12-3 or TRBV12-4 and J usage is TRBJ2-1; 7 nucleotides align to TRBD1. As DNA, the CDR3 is TGTGCCAGCAGCCCCGGGACAGAATTCTACAATGAGCAGTTCTTC. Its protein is CASSPGTEFYNEQFF.